This T cell receptor (beta chain) is drawn from a study of OX40 agonist ivuxolimab in advanced cancers. Turning to the study itself: Given to patients was ivuxolimab, an agonistic anti-OX40 (CD134) antibody. Findings and limits, study-wide: CD8+ T cells averaged more expanded clones than CD4+. Researchers did not determine the expanded peripheral T cells' antigen specificity.

To note about this clone: Its antigen is as yet unknown.

The table came from immunoSEQ multiplex PCR; TCRdb's copy has only in-frame clones and leaves some out. This sample yields 50,000 to 70,000 clones, of which about four fifths are seen a single time; 0.6% to 0.8% belongs to the top ten. Germline CDR1 SGHAT, CDR2 FQNNGV. V gave up 1 base and J gave up 7 bases; unmatched junction bases: 8. CDR3 length: 16 residues. The J gene is TRBJ2-1, the V gene TRBV11-2; 9 bases align to TRBD1. This material consisted of CD4+ or CD8+ T cells sorted from blood, taken in a trial of the OX40 agonist ivuxolimab. The TCR originated in an adult with an advanced solid tumor such as melanoma, head and neck, liver or kidney cancer. Here the CDR3 DNA reads TGTGCCAGCAGCTTAGTTCGGGACAGGGTCGGAAATGAGCAGTTCTTC. This codes for CASSLVRDRVGNEQFF.